This T cell receptor beta chain comes out of a study of T-cell memory formation after mild COVID-19. Trimming removed 6 bases from V and 7 bases from J, with 15 bases in between. CDR1 is SGHDN, CDR2 FVKESK, per germline. CDR3 length equals 13 residues. On this clonotype: Antigen unknown.

MiXCR, applied by TCRdb to the 5' RACE reads, yields one record per CDR3 protein. The repertoire includes a few hundred thousand distinct CDR3 sequences, approximately 24% of them detected once, and around 8.8% sits in the top ten. Overall study findings and caveats: Some responding clones appeared in pre-infection memory, suggesting cross-reactive memory joined. Contracting clones, day 15 to 85, had balanced CD4/CD8, and later expanders favored CD4+.

The V gene is TRBV14, the J gene TRBJ1-1, with D tentatively TRBD1 (5 bases). The sample taken for sequencing was PBMCs or a T cell subset sorted from them (not recorded which). This TCR came from an adult woman who had mild COVID-19 (a few samples of this study predate the infection). Cell type and time point are not known. The CDR3 region is CASSPFWGSEAFF. The CDR3, as DNA: TGTGCCAGCAGTCCTTTTTGGGGGAGTGAAGCTTTCTTT.